This T cell receptor (beta chain) was found in a study of blood T cell repertoires in COVID-19. Background on the study: Sample material is recorded as cDNA or gDNA derived from T cells, B-cell-depleted T cells, or PBMCs.

Participant-reported clinical history was the basis for cohort assignment. Original processing methods: Counts of nucleated cells, estimated from reference gene primer amplification, were obtained. TCRdb's copy holds only in-frame clones and misses some; the assay was immunoSEQ multiplex PCR. The V and J calls and clone size come from that table; D and trimming were worked out from the DNA. The repertoire includes some 140,000 clones, about 86% of them detected once, and 9.2% sits in the top ten. The CDR3 runs 15 residues. Germline V gene sequence: CDR1 SNHLY, CDR2 FYNNEI. Germline trimming cut 4 bases from V and 5 bases from J; bases unmatched to any gene: 6.

The chain is built from TRBV2 and TRBJ2-1, with 9 bases lining up with TRBD2. The sample was PBMCs or T cells enriched from blood (not recorded which). This sequence was found in a man aged 45 to 65 who had recovered from COVID-19. In nucleotides, the CDR3 is TGTGCCAGCAGTGGCCTAGCGGGGAGAAACAATGAGCAGTTCTTC. Amino acids: CASSGLAGRNNEQFF.